The clone carrying this T cell receptor beta chain was picked up many times. The sample originates from a study of T cells in Graves' hyperthyroidism and ophthalmopathy. Germline V CDR1 and CDR2: SQVTM, ANQGSEA. The CDR3 spans 11 residues. V was clipped by 6 bases and J by 3 bases, with 8 bases between them. TCR beta CDR3 regions were amplified from RNA. A first-round RT-PCR of the TCR CDR3 used the HTBI primer set. TCRdb re-called the multiplex PCR reads with MiXCR, one entry per CDR3 protein. The sample includes some 490,000 distinct CDR3 sequences, under 25% seen only once; the top ten take 45% to 55%. Diagnosis rested on symptoms, serum thyroxine and TRAb, thyroid ultrasound, and orbital computed tomography.

Sample: blood. The chain carries TRBV29-1 and TRBJ1-1; D gene ambiguous. The sequence derives from a woman aged 70 to 79 with Graves' ophthalmopathy. CDR3 in amino acids: CSVARYTEAFF. The CDR3 DNA reads as TGCAGCGTAGCTCGGTACACTGAAGCTTTCTTT.